Each of the 20 T cell receptor beta chains below was sequenced from the same sample in a study of metastatic and nonmetastatic thyroid tumors (dated by TCRdb to the early 2020s). Before undergoing thyroid surgery, none of the patients had been given any kind of treatment. Library method: PCR. The sample was run on an Illumina HiSeq 4000. The public reads were reanalyzed by TCRdb: fastp trimming at Q25, MiXCR alignment, in-frame beta chains only. Within this sample are roughly 15,000 clones, with around 25% of them counted one time only. Roughly 7.1% of the sample goes to the ten largest clones. Material: adjacent normal tissue. The receptors derive from a female donor with papillary thyroid cancer or a benign thyroid nodule (not recorded which). Some clones in this sample may be carry-over from other donors' samples.

In this sample, this clone turned up once. The chain combines TRBV19 with TRBJ2-6; TRBD1 aligns across 7 bases. The V and J ends lost 8 bases and 0 bases, in that order; junction bases with no gene match: 10. CDR1 LNHDA and CDR2 SQIVND come from the germline V gene (reference sequence). The CDR3 has 17 residues. The chain's CDR3 is CASSKGQFCSGANVLTF. CDR3 coding DNA: TGTGCCAGTTCCAAGGGACAGTTTTGCTCTGGGGCCAACGTCCTGACTTTC.

The sample holds a few counts of this clone. The chain combines TRBV6-1 with TRBJ1-1; unclear D gene. Germline assignment: CDR1 MNHNS and CDR2 SASEGT. V was clipped by 6 bases and J by 3 bases, with 8 bases between them. There are 12 residues in the CDR3. This CDR3 reads CASRRSDTEAFF. DNA for the CDR3: TGTGCCAGCAGGCGGTCGGACACTGAAGCTTTCTTT.

Sample share makes this clone medium-sized. The chain combines TRBV11-2 with TRBJ2-7; D may be TRBD2 (6 bases). Germline CDR1 SGHAT, CDR2 FQNNGV. The CDR3 consists of 15 residues. V dropped 1 base and J dropped 4 bases, with 14 bases sitting between them. The CDR3 DNA reads TGTGCCAGCAGCTTAGTTGGAGGGCTGGGGTACGAGCAGTACTTC. Its translation is CASSLVGGLGYEQYF.

This clone was seen ten or more times. The genes are TRBV19 and TRBJ2-3, with 7 bases fitting TRBD2. The CDR3 covers 15 residues. V shed 4 bases and J 5 bases; nucleotides not matched to a gene: 9. Germline lookup yields CDR1 LNHDA and CDR2 SQIVND (reference sequence). CDR3 amino acids: CASSTTPWGGDTQYF. CDR3 nucleotide sequence: TGTGCCAGTAGTACTACCCCCTGGGGGGGAGATACGCAGTATTTT.

This clone has a single count. V and J are TRBV7-3 and TRBJ2-1; D tentatively reads TRBD1 or TRBD2 (6 bases each). The CDR3 totals 18 residues. Germline CDR1 SGHTA, CDR2 FQGTGA. Trimming removed 2 bases at V and 7 bases at J, with 24 bases between. The CDR3 loop is CASSLLSGTGGVKNEQFF. DNA for the CDR3: TGTGCCAGCAGCTTACTCTCCGGGACTGGGGGCGTTAAGAATGAGCAGTTCTTC.

The chain carries TRBV9 and TRBJ2-1, with unresolved D. Trimming cost V 0 bases and J 7 bases, with 23 bases left between them. Germline assignment: CDR1 SGDLS and CDR2 YYNGEE. The CDR3 length is 18 residues. The CDR3 spells CASSVVGWLREPTNEQFF. The CDR3 DNA is TGTGCCAGCAGCGTAGTAGGTTGGCTACGAGAACCTACAAATGAGCAGTTCTTC.

The CDR3 loop reads CATSRESLAATYTQYF. Written as DNA, the CDR3 is TGTGCCACCAGCAGAGAGTCGCTAGCGGCTACATACACGCAGTATTTT. The chain has TRBV15 and TRBJ2-3; 7 nucleotides agree with TRBD2. Germline V gives CDR1 LNHNV, CDR2 YYDKDF (reference sequence). This CDR3 spans 16 amino acids. Losses at the gene ends were 0 bases for V and 9 bases for J; bases not matched to a gene: 12.

The chain combines TRBV7-8 with TRBJ2-2; D might be TRBD2 (6 bases). This CDR3 is built from 17 residues. Germline V gives CDR1 SGHVS, CDR2 FQNEAQ. The V end lost 1 base, the J end lost 2 bases, and 14 bases lay between the germline ends. CDR3 protein: CASSLGGSGVNTGELFF. CDR3 bases: TGTGCCAGCAGCTTAGGAGGGTCGGGAGTTAACACCGGGGAGCTGTTTTTT.

A remark on this clone: The junction departs from germline at one end; a sequencing error may be responsible. The chain links TRBV6-4 to TRBJ1-1; 8 positions agree with TRBD1. The CDR3 runs 16 residues. CDR1 and CDR2 (germline): MRHNA, SNTAGT. CDR3 protein: CASSTSGGNLNAEAFF. CDR3 DNA: TGTGCCAGCAGTACTTCAGGGGGCAATTTGAACGCTGAAGCTTTCTTT.

In its sample, this clone was seen many times. The V and J genes are TRBV27 and TRBJ2-7; 16 bases agree with TRBD2. V shed 3 bases, J shed 4 bases, and the junction held 18 bases outside the gene matches. This CDR3 contains 21 residues. In germline, CDR1 is MNHEY, CDR2 SMNVEV (reference sequence). This chain's CDR3 is CASSFILSADTGLAGGYEQYF. The CDR3 DNA sequence: TGTGCCAGCAGTTTCATCCTGTCAGCGGACACGGGACTAGCGGGAGGGTACGAGCAGTACTTC.

The genes are TRBV11-2 and TRBJ2-7; TRBD1 agrees at 9 bases. The CDR3 runs to 12 residues. CDR1 SGHAT and CDR2 FQNNGV come from the germline V gene. V gave up 5 bases and J gave up 7 bases; unmatched junction bases: 3. The DNA for the CDR3 is TGTGCCAGCAGCAGGACAGGGGAAGAGCAGTACTTC. Amino acids: CASSRTGEEQYF.

Ten or more counts support this clone. The rearrangement links TRBV2 to TRBJ2-3; D perhaps matches TRBD2 (6 bases). The CDR3 is 15 amino acids. Per germline, CDR1 SNHLY and CDR2 FYNNEI. The V end was cut by 5 bases, the J end by 6 bases, with 18 bases between. CDR3 nucleotides: TGTGCCAGCAGTTTTGGACCTCCCGGAGGGGATACGCAGTATTTT. Protein: CASSFGPPGGDTQYF.

A word on this clone: Since the CDR3 does not end with the conserved phenylalanine or tryptophan, this likely comes from a read error. Because the CDR3's place on the DNA is in doubt, the DNA is left out and the CDR3 is given as listed by TCRdb. This chain joins TRBV7-2 and TRBJ2-2. The CDR3 has 11 residues if both end residues are counted. Germline V CDR1 and CDR2: SGHTA, FQGNSA. CDR3 loop: CASSLGRRVSG.

Judged by abundance, this clone is medium-sized. V gene TRBV6-1 combines with J gene TRBJ2-7, with TRBD1 identical over 7 bases. Germline V gene data show CDR1 as MNHNS and CDR2 as SASEGT. Germline trimming cut 4 bases from V and 3 bases from J; bases unmatched to any gene: 3. The CDR3 length is 13 residues. CDR3 region: CASSARTGYEQYF. CDR3 coding DNA: TGTGCCAGCAGTGCCCGGACAGGCTACGAGCAGTACTTC.

This clone was seen ten or more times. This sequence joins TRBV11-2 and TRBJ2-2, with D hard to call. The V end lost 1 base, the J end lost 2 bases, and 5 bases lay between the germline ends. The CDR3 sequence is 14 residues long. CDR1 and CDR2 (germline): SGHAT, FQNNGV. CDR3 sequence: CASSLGLNTGELFF. For the CDR3, the DNA is TGTGCCAGCAGCTTAGGGCTCAACACCGGGGAGCTGTTTTTT.

This clone was detected many times. The chain is built from TRBV5-4 and TRBJ2-1; weak D call: TRBD2 (5 bases). This CDR3 contains 14 residues. Germline V gene lookup returns CDR1 SGHNT and CDR2 YYREEE (reference sequence). Trimming cost V 3 bases and J 4 bases, with 11 bases left between them. This CDR3 is CASSSGIAYNEQFF. The CDR3, as DNA: TGTGCCAGCAGCTCCGGTATAGCGTACAATGAGCAGTTCTTC.

This sequence joins TRBV15 and TRBJ2-4; D is possibly TRBD1 or TRBD2 (6 bases each). V lost 6 bases and J lost 8, with 17 bases in between. This CDR3 has 14 amino acids. CDR1 LNHNV and CDR2 YYDKDF come from the germline V gene (reference sequence). CDR3 sequence (DNA): TGTGCCACCAGACCCCGAACGGGGGCTCACATTCAGTACTTC. Amino acid sequence: CATRPRTGAHIQYF.

V is TRBV6-2 or TRBV6-3 and J is TRBJ1-6; possibly TRBD1 for D (6 bases). V lost 4 bases, J lost 0 bases, and 13 bases lay in between. The CDR3 extends over 17 amino acids. Per germline, CDR1 MNHEY and CDR2 SVGEGT. As DNA, the CDR3 is TGTGCCAGCAGTTTCCGACAGGAGAGCTCCTATAATTCACCCCTCCACTTT. Its translation is CASSFRQESSYNSPLHF.

This clone was counted many times. This chain joins TRBV5-1 and TRBJ2-5, with no clear D. In germline, CDR1 is SGHRS, CDR2 YFSETQ. The CDR3 has 12 residues. Trimming took 7 bases from V and 0 from J, leaving 7 bases between them. CDR3 region: CASSEYQETQYF. CDR3 nucleotides: TGCGCCAGCTCAGAGTACCAAGAGACCCAGTACTTC.

This clone was counted ten times or more. One base away lies a much larger clone, so this may be a sequencing read error. Other nucleotide sequences from this sample produce the same CDR3. The gene calls are TRBV27 and TRBJ1-5; no clear D gene. Germline V CDR1 and CDR2: MNHEY, SMNVEV (reference sequence). The CDR3 spans 15 residues. Deletions cut 6 bases from V and 0 bases from J, with 12 bases between. The CDR3 nucleotides read TGTGCCAGCAGGCGGACGGAGTATAGCAATCAGCCCCAGCATTTT. The encoded protein is CASRRTEYSNQPQHF.